This T cell receptor beta chain stems from a study of CD8 T cells in Susac syndrome. The CDR3 covers 14 residues. Germline V gene data show CDR1 as DFQATT and CDR2 as SNEGSKA (reference sequence). The V segment lost 4 bases and the J segment 10 bases; nucleotides outside the gene matches: 8. CD8+ and CD4+ T cells circulating in blood were sequenced for TCR beta. The multiple sclerosis controls, all treatment-naive patients, had relapsing-remitting disease that was stable or active. cDNA came from about 0.46 to 1 ug RNA primed by random hexamers. immunoSEQ multiplex PCR amplified TCR beta CDR3 across 54 Vbeta, 13 Jbeta. TCRdb called the immunoSEQ multiplex PCR reads again in MiXCR, with one record for every CDR3 protein. This table holds roughly 200,000 distinct CDR3 sequences, approximately 94% found once.

The material sequenced was CD4+ T cells from PBMCs. This clonotype was sampled from a human donor with multiple sclerosis. J is TRBJ1-6 and V is TRBV20-1, with 9 bases identical to TRBD1. DNA of the CDR3: TGCAGTGCTACCCCGGGACAGGGTCAATCACCCCTCCACTTT. As protein: CSATPGQGQSPLHF.